The T cell receptor beta chain described here comes from a study of T cell changes during pregnancy in multiple sclerosis. V lost 5 bases, J lost 6 bases, and 9 bases stayed unmatched. There are 16 residues in the CDR3. Looked up from germline, CDR1 is MNHEY and CDR2 is SMNVEV (reference sequence). Generated by immunoSEQ multiplex PCR, the TCRdb table keeps only in-frame clones and is missing some. The sample contains fewer than 60,000 clones, less than 95% of which appear only once. The chain employs TRBV27 and TRBJ2-7; TRBD2 aligns across 14 bases. The specimen comprised peripheral blood, sampled in the third trimester of pregnancy. The clonotype was recovered from a female donor in good health, enrolled as a control in a pregnancy study. This CDR3 is CASSPYPGTSGSEQYF. CDR3 coding DNA: TGTGCCAGCAGTCCCTACCCCGGGACTAGCGGGAGCGAGCAGTACTTC.